The clone carrying this T cell receptor (beta chain) was counted at least ten times. What it recognizes is unknown. The germline gives CDR1 SGHNT, CDR2 YYREEE (reference sequence). This CDR3 is 19 amino acids long. The trim removed 1 base at V and 0 bases at J, leaving 10 bases unmatched. TCRdb independently ran MiXCR on the RT-PCR reads; one entry per CDR3 protein. The sample holds hundreds of thousands of distinct CDR3 sequences; over 10% are singletons and the top ten take roughly 13%. This sample is drawn from a study of response to subunit inactivated influenza vaccine. Findings of the study overall: Each seasonal influenza vaccination recruits few new T cells, the authors suggested.

This TCR was sampled from a man in his forties or fifties who received an inactivated influenza vaccine. V and J are TRBV5-4 and TRBJ2-6; 7 bases align to TRBD1. Sequencing was performed on PBMCs from blood, taken more than 35 days after vaccination. This CDR3 reads CASSLLFGTAYSGANVLTF. Here the CDR3 DNA reads TGTGCCAGCAGCTTGCTTTTCGGGACAGCTTACTCTGGGGCCAACGTCCTGACTTTC.